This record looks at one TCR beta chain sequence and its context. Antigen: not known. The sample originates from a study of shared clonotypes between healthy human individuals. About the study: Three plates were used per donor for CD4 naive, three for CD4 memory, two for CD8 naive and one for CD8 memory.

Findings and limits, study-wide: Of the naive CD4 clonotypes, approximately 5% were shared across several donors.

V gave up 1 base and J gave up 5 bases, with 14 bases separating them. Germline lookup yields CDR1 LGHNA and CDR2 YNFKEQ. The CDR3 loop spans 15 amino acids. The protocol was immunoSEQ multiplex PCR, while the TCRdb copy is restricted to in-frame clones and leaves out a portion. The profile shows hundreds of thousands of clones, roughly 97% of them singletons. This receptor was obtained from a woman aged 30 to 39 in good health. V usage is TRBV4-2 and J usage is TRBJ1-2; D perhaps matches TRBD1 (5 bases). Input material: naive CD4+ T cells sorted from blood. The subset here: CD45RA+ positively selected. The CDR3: CASSQVAGFRYGYTF. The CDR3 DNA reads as TGTGCCAGCAGCCAAGTAGCAGGGTTTCGGTATGGCTACACCTTC.